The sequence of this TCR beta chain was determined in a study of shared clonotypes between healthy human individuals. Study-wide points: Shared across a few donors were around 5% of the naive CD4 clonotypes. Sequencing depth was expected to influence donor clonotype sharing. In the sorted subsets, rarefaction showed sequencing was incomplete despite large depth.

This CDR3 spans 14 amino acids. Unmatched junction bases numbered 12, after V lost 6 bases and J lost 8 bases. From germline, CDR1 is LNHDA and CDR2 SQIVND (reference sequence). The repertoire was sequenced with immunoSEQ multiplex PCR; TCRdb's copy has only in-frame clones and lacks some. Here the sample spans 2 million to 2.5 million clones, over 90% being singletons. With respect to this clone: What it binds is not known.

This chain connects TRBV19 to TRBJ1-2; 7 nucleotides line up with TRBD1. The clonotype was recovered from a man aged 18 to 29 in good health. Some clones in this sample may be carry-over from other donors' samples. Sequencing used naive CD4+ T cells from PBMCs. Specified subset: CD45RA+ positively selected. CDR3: CASSPSRDRQGYTF. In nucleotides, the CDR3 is TGTGCCAGTAGCCCTTCCCGGGACAGACAGGGCTACACCTTC.